This T cell receptor beta chain was obtained from a study of cytotoxic CD8 clonotypes in ibrutinib-treated CLL. Study-wide context: Patient counts were about a dozen relapsed/refractory, some 14 treatment-naive and about 18 IGHV unmutated.

Data came from immunoSEQ multiplex PCR; TCRdb stores just in-frame clones and leaves some out. The repertoire has some 130,000 clones, roughly 85% of them found once; the top ten carry roughly 1.9%. Study-level findings and limits: Clonality measured at baseline exceeded age-matched healthy donors, tracking circulating CD8+ T-cell counts. Treatment saw public clonotypes, which were uncommon, either contract or stay stable. Clonality increased at ibrutinib response, then returned toward baseline at progression.

About this clone itself: The antigen is not known.

Sequences were derived from PBMCs, sampled after 24 months of ibrutinib treatment. The TCR sequence derives from a human donor with chronic lymphocytic leukemia.

The CDR3 loop reads CASSPAFSNQPQHF. The CDR3 DNA follows: TGTGCCAGCAGCCCCGCATTTAGCAATCAGCCCCAGCATTTT. J is TRBJ1-5 and V is TRBV14; D is uncertain. V lost 4 bases and J 0 bases, leaving 7 bases between the germline ends. Germline lookup yields CDR1 SGHDN and CDR2 FVKESK. The CDR3 extends over 14 amino acids.